The 8 T cell receptor beta chains in this list originate from one sample, sequenced in a study of blood T cell repertoires in COVID-19. TCRdb's copy holds only in-frame clones and misses some; the assay was immunoSEQ multiplex PCR. The table records about 160,000 clones, approximately 90% of them present only once. The sample consisted of peripheral blood. Receptors originate from a woman in her seventies with COVID-19, enrolled during active disease.

The CDR3 is CASSLGRDGYTF. CDR3 nucleotide sequence: TGTGCCAGCAGCTTAGGCAGGGATGGCTACACCTTC. The chain recombines TRBV7-8 with TRBJ1-2, with TRBD1 as a possible D gene (5 bases). Between the trimmed V and J ends, which lost 1 base and 6 bases, there was a span of 6 bases. Germline CDR1 and CDR2: SGHVS and FQNEAQ. The CDR3 is made up of 12 amino acids.

V is TRBV28 and J is TRBJ2-3, with 7 bases matching TRBD2. The CDR3 length is 15 residues. The germline V gene encodes CDR1 MDHEN and CDR2 SYDVKM. Trimming at V came to 6 bases and at J to 0 bases, leaving 6 bases not matched to a gene. CDR3 DNA sequence: TGTGCCAGCAGATGGGGGGGTATTAGCACAGATACGCAGTATTTT. Its protein is CASRWGGISTDTQYF.

This rearrangement joins TRBV12-3 or TRBV12-4 to TRBJ1-2; no firm D call. This CDR3 is built from 13 residues. The V end lost 5 bases, the J end lost 6 bases, and 13 bases lay between the germline ends. The CDR3 nucleotides read TGTGCCAGCAGTGTCGAAGCTCTACATGGCTACACCTTC. Its protein product is CASSVEALHGYTF.

The V and J genes are TRBV2 and TRBJ2-2; 8 nucleotides align to TRBD2. Germline lookup yields CDR1 SNHLY and CDR2 FYNNEI. The CDR3 contains 15 residues. J gave up 2 bases and V 8 bases, and 7 bases lay outside the gene matches. The CDR3 loop is CASRTAGANTGELFF. The DNA for the CDR3 is TGTGCCAGCCGAACAGCGGGGGCAAACACCGGGGAGCTGTTTTTT. Together with reference TRBV2 and TRBJ2-2, the CDR3 gives the full variable domain: EPEVTQTPSHQVTQMGQEVILRCVPISNHLYFYWYRQILGQKVEFLVSFYNNEISEKSEIFDDQFSVERPDGSNFTLKIRSTKLEDSAMYFCASRTAGANTGELFFGEGSRLTVL.

This chain connects TRBV6-5 to TRBJ2-1; D might be TRBD2 (6 bases). The V end was cut by 7 bases, the J end by 8 bases, with 9 bases between. CDR3 length: 11 amino acids. From germline, CDR1 is MNHEY and CDR2 SVGAGI. CDR3 nucleotides: TGTGCCAGCATGGGGAGGCATGAGCAGTTCTTC. Encoded protein: CASMGRHEQFF.

This chain uses TRBV18 with TRBJ1-1; D gene uncertain. The V and J ends lost 2 bases and 0 bases respectively, with 10 bases between them. CDR1 is KGHSH and CDR2 is LQKENI in the germline V gene. The CDR3 has 15 amino acids. DNA for the CDR3: TGTGCCAGCTCACCATCCTCCGGGTTGAACACTGAAGCTTTCTTT. Its translation is CASSPSSGLNTEAFF.

CDR3 bases: TGTGCCAGCAGCTTTGGGGGGGGCGAAGACACCATATATTTT. It codes for CASSFGGGEDTIYF. V and J are TRBV5-4 and TRBJ1-3; D may be TRBD1 (6 bases). Germline lookup yields CDR1 SGHNT and CDR2 YYREEE (reference sequence). Between the trimmed V and J ends, which lost 2 bases and 8 bases, there was a span of 14 bases. This CDR3 spans 14 amino acids.

This sequence joins TRBV11-2 and TRBJ1-2; no clear D gene. CDR1 SGHAT and CDR2 FQNNGV come from the germline V gene. The CDR3 is made up of 16 amino acids. Trimming left V 0 bases short and J 5 bases short, with 16 bases between. CDR3 sequence (DNA): TGTGCCAGCAGCTTAGATGGAGTCGGCAGCGCGTATGGCTACACCTTC. Its protein is CASSLDGVGSAYGYTF.